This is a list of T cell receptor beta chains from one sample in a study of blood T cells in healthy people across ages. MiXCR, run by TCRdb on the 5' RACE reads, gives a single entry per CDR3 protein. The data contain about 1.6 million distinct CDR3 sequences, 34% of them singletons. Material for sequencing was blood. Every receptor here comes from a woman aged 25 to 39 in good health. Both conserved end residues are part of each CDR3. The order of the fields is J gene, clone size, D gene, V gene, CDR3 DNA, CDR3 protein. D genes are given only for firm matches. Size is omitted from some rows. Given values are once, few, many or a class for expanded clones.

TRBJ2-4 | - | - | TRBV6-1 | TGTGCCAGCAGTGATCGGAGACAGTCTCTAGCCAAAAACATTCAGTACTTC | CASSDRRQSLAKNIQYF
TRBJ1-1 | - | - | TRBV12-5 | TGTGCTAGTGGTTTGGTAGTATTTGCGGGGACAAACAAAGGGACTGAAGCTTTCTTT | CASGLVVFAGTNKGTEAFF
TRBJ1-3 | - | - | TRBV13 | TGTGCCAGCAGCCCCGATGGGGGGGCGGCGGGAAACACCATATATTTT | CASSPDGGAAGNTIYF
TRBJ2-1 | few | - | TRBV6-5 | TGTGCCAGCAGTTACTCGGATCGGCGCGAGGCGTTCTTC | CASSYSDRREAFF
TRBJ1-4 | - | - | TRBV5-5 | TGTGCCGGCAGCCGGAGGACAGAGCCTAATGAAAAACTGTTTTTT | CAGSRRTEPNEKLFF
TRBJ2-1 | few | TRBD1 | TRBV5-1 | TGCGCCAGCAACTTCGCTGGACAGGGGGTCCATGTGTGGAAGAATGAGCAGTTCTTC | CASNFAGQGVHVWKNEQFF
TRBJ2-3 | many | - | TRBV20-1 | TGCAGGGGGTCGGAGGGGGGGCTAGCAGATACGCAGTATTTT | CRGSEGGLADTQYF
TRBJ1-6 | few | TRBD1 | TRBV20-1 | TGCAGTGCTCCGGGACAGGGTGGATCACCCCTCCACTTT | CSAPGQGGSPLHF
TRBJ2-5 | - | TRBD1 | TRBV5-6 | TGTGCCAGCAGCCAGGGGGCTCGGAGAGAGACCCAGTACTTC | CASSQGARRETQYF
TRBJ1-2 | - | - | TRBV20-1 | TGCAGTGCTAGAGGACAACGACAGGACCTCGGGGGCTACACCTTC | CSARGQRQDLGGYTF
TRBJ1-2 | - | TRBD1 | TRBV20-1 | TGCAGTGCGTCGGACAGGGGGTTTGGCTACACCTTC | CSASDRGFGYTF
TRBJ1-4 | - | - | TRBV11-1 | TGTGCCAGCAGCCCGGGACCGGGGGGAGAAAAACTGTTTTTT | CASSPGPGGEKLFF
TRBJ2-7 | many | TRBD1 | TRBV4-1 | TGCGCCAGCAGCCAAGTTGGGACAGGGGCTTCCTACGAGCAGTACTTC | CASSQVGTGASYEQYF
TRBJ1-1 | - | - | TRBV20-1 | TGCAGTGCTAGAGAGGCGGACAGGAACACTGAAGCTTTCTTT | CSAREADRNTEAFF
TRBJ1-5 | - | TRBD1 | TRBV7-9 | TGTGCCAGCAGCTTCGGGACAGTCTCCGGCAATCAGCCCCAGCATTTT | CASSFGTVSGNQPQHF
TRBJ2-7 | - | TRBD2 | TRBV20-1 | TGCAGTGCTAGTATACTAGCGGGAAGAAGCGAGTACTTC | CSASILAGRSEYF
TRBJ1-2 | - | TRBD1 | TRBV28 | TGTGCCAGCAGTATGCCTCTGGGACAGCCGCCCTATGGCTACACCTTC | CASSMPLGQPPYGYTF
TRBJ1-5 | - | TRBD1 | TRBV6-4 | TGTGCCAGCAGTGCCTTGACAGGGGACATCTATAGCAATCAGCCCCAGCATTTT | CASSALTGDIYSNQPQHF
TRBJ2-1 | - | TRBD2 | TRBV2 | TGTGCCAGCAGTGACACAGGACTAGCCTACAATGAGCAGTTCTTC | CASSDTGLAYNEQFF
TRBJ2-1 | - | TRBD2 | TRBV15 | TGTGCCACCAGCAGACACGGGACTAGTGACAATGAGCAGTTCTTC | CATSRHGTSDNEQFF
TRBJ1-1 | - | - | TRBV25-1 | TGTGCCAGCAGATTGGGGTACAACACTGAAGCTTTCTTT | CASRLGYNTEAFF
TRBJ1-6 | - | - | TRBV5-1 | TGCGCCAGCAGCTTGGGACGAACAGAGGCACCCCGCCACTTT | CASSLGRTEAPRHF
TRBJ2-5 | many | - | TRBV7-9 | TGTGCCAGCACTCTACTGGAGACCCAGTACTTC | CASTLLETQYF
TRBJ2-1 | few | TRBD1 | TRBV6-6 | TGTGCCAGCAGTTTTCCCGGGACAGGTGGGGATGAGCAGTTCTTC | CASSFPGTGGDEQFF
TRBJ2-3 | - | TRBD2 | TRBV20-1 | TGCAGTGCTGTGCGGGGGGGGGCCACAGATACGCAGTATTTT | CSAVRGGATDTQYF
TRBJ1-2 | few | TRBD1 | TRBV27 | TGTGCCAGCAGTTTATCCCCAGGGGGCGGCTATGGCTACACCTTC | CASSLSPGGGYGYTF
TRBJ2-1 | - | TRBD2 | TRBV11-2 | TGTGCCAGCAGCCCGCGAGGACTAGCGGAGACCCCCCTGGATGAGCAGTTCTTC | CASSPRGLAETPLDEQFF
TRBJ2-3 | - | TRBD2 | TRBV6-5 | TGTGCCAGCAGTTACGGGGGGGGACCCGCGGCCTTCACAGATACGCAGTATTTT | CASSYGGGPAAFTDTQYF
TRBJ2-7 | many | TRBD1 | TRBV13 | TGTGCCAGCAGCGAATCCAGGGGGGAGCAGTACTTC | CASSESRGEQYF
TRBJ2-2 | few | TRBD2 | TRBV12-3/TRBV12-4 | TGTGCCAGCACCCTGGGACTATTAAACACCGGGGAGCTGTTTTTT | CASTLGLLNTGELFF
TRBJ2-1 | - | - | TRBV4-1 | TGCGCCAGCAGCCATTACGGAGGGGGAATGAGCTCCTACAATGAGCAGTTCTTC | CASSHYGGGMSSYNEQFF
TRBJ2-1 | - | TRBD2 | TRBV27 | TGTGCCAGCAGTTTTGGGGTAGCGGGGGCCAATGAGCAGTTCTTC | CASSFGVAGANEQFF
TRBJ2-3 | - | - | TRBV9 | TGTGCCAGCAGCACCCGGAGGAACACAGATACGCAGTATTTT | CASSTRRNTDTQYF
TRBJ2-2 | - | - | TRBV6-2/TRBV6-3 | TGTGCCGGCAGTTCCCAGGGAAAGGTCGGGGAGCTGTTTTTT | CAGSSQGKVGELFF
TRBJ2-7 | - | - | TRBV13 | TGTGCCAGCAGCGATCGGACAACCTACGAGCAGTACTTC | CASSDRTTYEQYF
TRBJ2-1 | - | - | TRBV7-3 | TGTGCCAGCAGCTTAACGTCGACTTACAATGAGCAGTTCTTC | CASSLTSTYNEQFF
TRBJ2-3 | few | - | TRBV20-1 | TGCAGTGCTCCTCCGGGGCGGGACCCCACAGATACGCAGTATTTT | CSAPPGRDPTDTQYF
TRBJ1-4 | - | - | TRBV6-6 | TGTGCCAGCAGGGTCGGGGGGGGGACTAATGAAAAACTGTTTTTT | CASRVGGGTNEKLFF
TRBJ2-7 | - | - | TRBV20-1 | TGCAGTGCTATGGGGGGGGGCACCTACGAGCAGTACTTC | CSAMGGGTYEQYF
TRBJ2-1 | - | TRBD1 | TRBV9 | TGTGCCAGCAGCGTAGCTCCGGGACAGGTCTACAATGAGCAGTTCTTC | CASSVAPGQVYNEQFF
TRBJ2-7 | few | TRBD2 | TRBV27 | TGTGCCAGCAGTGGACTAGCGGGAGTTAATTTCCACGAGCAGTACTTC | CASSGLAGVNFHEQYF
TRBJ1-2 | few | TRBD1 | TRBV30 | TGTGCCCTAGGACAGGGGAAGTTTAATGGCTACACCTTC | CALGQGKFNGYTF
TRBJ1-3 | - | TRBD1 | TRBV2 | TGTGCCAGCAGCGACCAAGGGGGACAGATTGGAAACACCATATATTTT | CASSDQGGQIGNTIYF
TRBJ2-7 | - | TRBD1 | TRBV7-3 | TGTGCCAGCAGCTTATTTACAGACAGGGGGCAAGACGAGCAGTACTTC | CASSLFTDRGQDEQYF
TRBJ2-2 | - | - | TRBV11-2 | TGTGCCAGCATCCGGGGGTCAGCGAAGAACACCAGGGAGCTGTTTTTT | CASIRGSAKNTRELFF
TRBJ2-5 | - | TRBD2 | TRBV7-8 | TGTGCCAGCAGCACGGCTAGCGGAGCCACCCAAGAGACCCAGTACTTC | CASSTASGATQETQYF
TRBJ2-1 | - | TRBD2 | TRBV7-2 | TGTGCCAGCACCAAAATGCCGCGGGGACTAGCGGGGGGTAGTGAGCAGTTCTTC | CASTKMPRGLAGGSEQFF
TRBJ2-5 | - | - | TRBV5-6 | TGTGCCAGCAGCTGGGAACAGGAAGAGACCCAGTACTTC | CASSWEQEETQYF
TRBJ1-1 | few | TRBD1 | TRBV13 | TGTGCCAGCAGCTTCAGGGGGCGTTCGTTCTTTATAGCTTTCTTT | CASSFRGRSFFIAFF
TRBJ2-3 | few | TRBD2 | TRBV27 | TGTGCCAGCAGTGCGGGACTAGCGGGAGGGCCGATCGGCACAGATACGCAGTATTTT | CASSAGLAGGPIGTDTQYF
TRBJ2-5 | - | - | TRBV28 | TGTGCCAGCAGCCTATCCCACAGGCCGGAGACCCAGTACTTC | CASSLSHRPETQYF
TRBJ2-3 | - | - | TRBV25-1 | TGTGCCAGCAGTCCCGGGGGAGTCGTCACAGATACGCAGTATTTT | CASSPGGVVTDTQYF
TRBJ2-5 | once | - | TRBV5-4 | TGTGCCAGCAGCTTGGCGGTCGGAACTAGGGAGCTGTACTTC | CASSLAVGTRELYF
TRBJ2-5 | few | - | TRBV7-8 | TGTGCCAGCAGCTCGTCGGGACTCCTACAAGAGACCCAGTACTTC | CASSSSGLLQETQYF
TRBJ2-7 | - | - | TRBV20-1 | TGCAGTGCTAGGTCTCTCGAGCAGTACTTC | CSARSLEQYF
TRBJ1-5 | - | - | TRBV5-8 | TGTGCCAGCAGCTTGTCTACAGGGTTTCATCAGCCCCAGCATTTT | CASSLSTGFHQPQHF